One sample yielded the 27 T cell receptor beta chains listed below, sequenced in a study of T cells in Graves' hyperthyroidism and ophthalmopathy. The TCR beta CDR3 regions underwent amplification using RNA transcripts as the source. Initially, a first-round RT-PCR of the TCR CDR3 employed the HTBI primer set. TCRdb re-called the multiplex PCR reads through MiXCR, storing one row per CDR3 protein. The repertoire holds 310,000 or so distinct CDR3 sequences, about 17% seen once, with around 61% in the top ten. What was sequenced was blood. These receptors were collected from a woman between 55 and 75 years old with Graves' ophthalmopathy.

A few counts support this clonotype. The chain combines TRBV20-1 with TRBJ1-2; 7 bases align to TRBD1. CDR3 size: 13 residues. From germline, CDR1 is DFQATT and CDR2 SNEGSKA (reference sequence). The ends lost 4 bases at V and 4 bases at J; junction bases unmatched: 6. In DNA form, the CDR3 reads TGCAGTGCTACGACAGGGTTACTCTATGGCTACACCTTC. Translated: CSATTGLLYGYTF.

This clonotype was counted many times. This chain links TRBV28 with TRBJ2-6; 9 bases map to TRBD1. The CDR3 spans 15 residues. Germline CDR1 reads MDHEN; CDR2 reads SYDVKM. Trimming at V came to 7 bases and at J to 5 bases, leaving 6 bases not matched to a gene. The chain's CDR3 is CASTDRGIRANVLTF. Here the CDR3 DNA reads TGTGCCAGCACCGACAGGGGGATCAGGGCCAACGTCCTGACTTTC.

The CDR3 coding sequence is TGTGCCGTGGGTTTTAGGGATACGCAGTATTTT. Residues: CAVGFRDTQYF. The V and J genes are TRBV24-1 and TRBJ2-3; unclear D gene. The CDR3 extends over 11 amino acids. V shed 12 bases and J shed 6 bases, with 12 bases lying between them. Germline V gene data show CDR1 as KGHDR and CDR2 as SFDVKD.

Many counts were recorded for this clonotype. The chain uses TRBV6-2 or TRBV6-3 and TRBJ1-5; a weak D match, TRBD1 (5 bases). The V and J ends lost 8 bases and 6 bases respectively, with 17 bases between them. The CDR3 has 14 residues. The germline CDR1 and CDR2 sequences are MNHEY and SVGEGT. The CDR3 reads CASRPGIGGQPQHF. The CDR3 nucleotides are TGTGCCAGCCGGCCAGGGATCGGAGGTCAGCCCCAGCATTTT.

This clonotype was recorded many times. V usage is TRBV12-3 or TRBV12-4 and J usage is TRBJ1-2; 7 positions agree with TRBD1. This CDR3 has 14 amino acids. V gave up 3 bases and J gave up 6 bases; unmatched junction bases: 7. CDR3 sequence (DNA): TGTGCCAGCAGTTTGCGGGACAGTATGAATGGCTACACCTTC. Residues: CASSLRDSMNGYTF.

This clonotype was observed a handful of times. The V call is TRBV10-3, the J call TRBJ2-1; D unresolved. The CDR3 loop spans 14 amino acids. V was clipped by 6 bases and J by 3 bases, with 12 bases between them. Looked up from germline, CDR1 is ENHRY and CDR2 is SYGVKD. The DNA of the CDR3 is TGTGCCATCAGCGCTAATGACAACTACAATGAGCAGTTCTTC. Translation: CAISANDNYNEQFF.

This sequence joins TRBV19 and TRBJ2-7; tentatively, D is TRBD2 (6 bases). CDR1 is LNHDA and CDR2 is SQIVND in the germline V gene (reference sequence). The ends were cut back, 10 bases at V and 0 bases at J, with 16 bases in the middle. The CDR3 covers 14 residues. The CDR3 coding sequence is TGTGCCACCTCACTAGCAGGTCCCTCCTACGAGCAGTACTTC. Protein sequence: CATSLAGPSYEQYF.

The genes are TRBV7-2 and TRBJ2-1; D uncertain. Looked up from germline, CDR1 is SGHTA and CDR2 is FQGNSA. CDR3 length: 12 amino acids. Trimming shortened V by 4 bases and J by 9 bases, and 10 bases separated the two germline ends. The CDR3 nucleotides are TGTGCCAGCAGCTCAAATAGAGGTGAGCAGTTCTTC. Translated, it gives CASSSNRGEQFF.

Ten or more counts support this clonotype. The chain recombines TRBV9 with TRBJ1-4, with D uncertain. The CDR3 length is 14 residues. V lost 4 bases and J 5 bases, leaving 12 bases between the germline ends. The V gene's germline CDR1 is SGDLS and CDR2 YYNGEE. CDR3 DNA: TGTGCCAGCAGCACCCGGGCGGCGAATGAAAAACTGTTTTTT. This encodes CASSTRAANEKLFF.

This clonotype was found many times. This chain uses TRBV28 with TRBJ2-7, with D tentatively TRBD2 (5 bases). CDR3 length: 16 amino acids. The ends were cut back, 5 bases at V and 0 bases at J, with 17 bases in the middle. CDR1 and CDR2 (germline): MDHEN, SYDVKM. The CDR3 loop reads CASSKNDLRGSYEQYF. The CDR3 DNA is TGTGCCAGCAGTAAAAATGACCTCCGGGGCTCCTACGAGCAGTACTTC.

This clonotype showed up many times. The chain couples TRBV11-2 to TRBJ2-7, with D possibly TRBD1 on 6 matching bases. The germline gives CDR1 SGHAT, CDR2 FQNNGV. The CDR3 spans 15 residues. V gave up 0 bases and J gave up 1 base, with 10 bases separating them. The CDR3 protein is CASSLEWTASYEQYF. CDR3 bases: TGTGCCAGCAGCTTAGAATGGACAGCTTCCTACGAGCAGTACTTC.

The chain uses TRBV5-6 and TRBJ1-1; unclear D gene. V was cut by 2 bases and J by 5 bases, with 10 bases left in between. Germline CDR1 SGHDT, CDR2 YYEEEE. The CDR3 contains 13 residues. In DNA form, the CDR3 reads TGTGCCAGCAGCTTTATCTCCGGTACTGAAGCTTTCTTT. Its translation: CASSFISGTEAFF.

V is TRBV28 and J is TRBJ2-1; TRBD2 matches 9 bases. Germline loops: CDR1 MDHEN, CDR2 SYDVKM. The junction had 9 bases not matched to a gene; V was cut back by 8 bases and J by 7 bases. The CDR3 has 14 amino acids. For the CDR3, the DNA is TGTGCCAGCGCCTACCGGACTAGCGTTAATGAGCAGTTCTTC. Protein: CASAYRTSVNEQFF.

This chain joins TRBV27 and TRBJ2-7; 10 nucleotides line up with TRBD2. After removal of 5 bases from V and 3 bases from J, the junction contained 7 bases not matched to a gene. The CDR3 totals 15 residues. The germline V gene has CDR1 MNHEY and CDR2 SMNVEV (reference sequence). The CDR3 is CASSLSGGPLYEQYF. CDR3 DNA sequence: TGTGCCAGCAGTCTTAGCGGGGGGCCCCTCTACGAGCAGTACTTC.

The CDR3 DNA follows: TGTGCCAGCAGTTTTAGGTGGGACAGGGGGGAATACATTCAGTACTTC. It yields the protein CASSFRWDRGEYIQYF. The rearrangement uses TRBV12-3 or TRBV12-4 and TRBJ2-4, with 11 nucleotides matching TRBD1. V trimming: 3 bases; J trimming: 8 bases; junction bases outside the gene matches: 9. This CDR3 contains 16 residues.

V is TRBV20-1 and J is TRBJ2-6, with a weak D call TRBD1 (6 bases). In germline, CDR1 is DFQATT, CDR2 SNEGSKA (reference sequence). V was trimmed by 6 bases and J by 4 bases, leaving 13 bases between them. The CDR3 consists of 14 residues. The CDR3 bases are TGCAGTGCCCCCAACAGGGTGGGGGCCAACGTCCTGACTTTC. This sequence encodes CSAPNRVGANVLTF.

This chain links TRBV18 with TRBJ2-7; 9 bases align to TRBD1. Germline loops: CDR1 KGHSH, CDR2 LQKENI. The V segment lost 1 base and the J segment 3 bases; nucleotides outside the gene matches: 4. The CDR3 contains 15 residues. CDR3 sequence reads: CASSPRGQGVYEQYF. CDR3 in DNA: TGTGCCAGCTCACCACGGGGACAGGGAGTCTACGAGCAGTACTTC.

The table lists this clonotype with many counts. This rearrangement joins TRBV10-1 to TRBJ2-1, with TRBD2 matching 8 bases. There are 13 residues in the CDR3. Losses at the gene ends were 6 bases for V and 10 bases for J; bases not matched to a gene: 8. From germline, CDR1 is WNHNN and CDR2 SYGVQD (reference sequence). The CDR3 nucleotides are TGCGCCAGCAGCCCGAGCGGGGGCCCGGAGCAGTTCTTC. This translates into CASSPSGGPEQFF.

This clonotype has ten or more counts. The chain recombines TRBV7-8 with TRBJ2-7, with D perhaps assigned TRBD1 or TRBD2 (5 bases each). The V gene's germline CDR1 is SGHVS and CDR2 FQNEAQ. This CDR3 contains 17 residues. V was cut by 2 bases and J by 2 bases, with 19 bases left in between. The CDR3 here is CASSLYPRGPPTYEQYF. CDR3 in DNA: TGTGCCAGCAGCTTATACCCTCGGGGACCCCCCACCTACGAGCAGTACTTC. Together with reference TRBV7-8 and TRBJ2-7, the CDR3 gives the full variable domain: GAGVSQSPRYKVAKRGQDVALRCDPISGHVSLFWYQQALGQGPEFLTYFQNEAQLDKSGLPSDRFFAERPEGSVSTLKIQRTQQEDSAVYLCASSLYPRGPPTYEQYFGPGTRLTVT.

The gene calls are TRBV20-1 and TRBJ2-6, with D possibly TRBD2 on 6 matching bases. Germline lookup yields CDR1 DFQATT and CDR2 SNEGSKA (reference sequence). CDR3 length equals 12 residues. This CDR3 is CSGGSGANVLTF. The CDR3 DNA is TGCAGCGGGGGATCTGGGGCCAACGTCCTGACTTTC.

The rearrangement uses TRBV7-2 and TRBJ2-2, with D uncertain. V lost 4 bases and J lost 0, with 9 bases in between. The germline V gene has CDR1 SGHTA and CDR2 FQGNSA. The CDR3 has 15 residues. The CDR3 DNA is TGTGCCAGCAGCTATAGCACAACGAACACCGGGGAGCTGTTTTTT. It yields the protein CASSYSTTNTGELFF. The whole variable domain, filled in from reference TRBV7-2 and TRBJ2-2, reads GAGVSQSPSNKVTEKGKDVELRCDPISGHTALYWYRQSLGQGLEFLIYFQGNSAPDKSGLPSDRFSAERTGGSVSTLTIQRTQQEDSAVYLCASSYSTTNTGELFFGEGSRLTVL.

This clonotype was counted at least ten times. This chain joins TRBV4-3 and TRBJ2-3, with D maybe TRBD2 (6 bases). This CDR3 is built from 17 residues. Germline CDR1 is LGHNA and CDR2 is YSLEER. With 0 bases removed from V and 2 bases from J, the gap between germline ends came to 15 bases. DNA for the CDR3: TGCGCCAGCAGCCAAGAGGCGGGGCCGTCTGTCACAGATACGCAGTATTTT. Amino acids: CASSQEAGPSVTDTQYF.

CDR3 sequence reads: CASRTRGRNTGELFF. The CDR3 DNA sequence: TGTGCCAGCAGGACCCGGGGTCGCAACACCGGGGAGCTGTTTTTT. The chain is built from TRBV6-1 and TRBJ2-2; tentative D call: TRBD2 (5 bases). With 6 bases removed from V and 2 bases from J, the gap between germline ends came to 13 bases. CDR3 length equals 15 residues. The germline V gene has CDR1 MNHNS and CDR2 SASEGT.

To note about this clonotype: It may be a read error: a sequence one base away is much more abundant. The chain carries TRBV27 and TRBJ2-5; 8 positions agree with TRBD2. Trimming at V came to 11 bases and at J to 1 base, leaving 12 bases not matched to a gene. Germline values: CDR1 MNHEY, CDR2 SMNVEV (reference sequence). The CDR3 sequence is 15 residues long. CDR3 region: CAPIRLAGSQETQYF. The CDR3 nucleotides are TGTGCCCCCATTCGGCTAGCGGGTAGCCAAGAGACCCAGTACTTC.

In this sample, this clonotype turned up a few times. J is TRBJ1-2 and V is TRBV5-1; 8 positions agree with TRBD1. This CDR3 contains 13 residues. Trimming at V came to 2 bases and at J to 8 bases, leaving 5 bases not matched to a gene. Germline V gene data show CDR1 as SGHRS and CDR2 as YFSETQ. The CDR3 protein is CASSFGQGQGYTF. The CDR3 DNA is TGCGCCAGCAGCTTTGGACAGGGCCAAGGCTACACCTTC.

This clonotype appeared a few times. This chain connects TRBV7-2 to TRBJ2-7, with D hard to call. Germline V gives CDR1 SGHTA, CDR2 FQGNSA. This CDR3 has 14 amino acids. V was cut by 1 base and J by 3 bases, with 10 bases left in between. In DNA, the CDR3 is TGTGCCAGCAGCTTAGGTGCTGGAAACTACGAGCAGTACTTC. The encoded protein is CASSLGAGNYEQYF.

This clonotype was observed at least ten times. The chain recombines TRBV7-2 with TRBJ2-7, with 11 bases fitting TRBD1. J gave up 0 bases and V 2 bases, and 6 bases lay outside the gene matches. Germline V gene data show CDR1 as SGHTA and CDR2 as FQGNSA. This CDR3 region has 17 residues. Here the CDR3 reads CASSLWGQGVFSYEQYF. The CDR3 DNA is TGTGCCAGCAGCTTATGGGGACAGGGGGTTTTCTCCTACGAGCAGTACTTC.